Given below is one T cell receptor beta chain in context. What it binds is not known. The data were taken from a study of cytomegalovirus exposure and HLA in healthy donors. Study results and limitations: The authors reported that TCR beta sequences could predict HLA-A and HLA-B alleles. These predictions were accurate for most subjects in the first cohort. Presence/absence analyses assumed roughly uniform sequencing depth across donors. A few chains tied to CMV proved CMV antigen-specific in vitro.

Vbeta (60) and Jbeta (13) primers were used in the PCR. Profiling relied on immunoSEQ multiplex PCR, and the TCRdb table lists in-frame clones only, not all of them. Of about 170,000 clones in the sample, approximately 79% were seen once. This CDR3 region has 12 residues. CDR1 MNHNS and CDR2 SASEGT come from the germline V gene. With 4 bases removed from V and 3 bases from J, the gap between germline ends came to 7 bases. The specimen sequenced was PBMCs. The receptor comes from a male donor in good health and CMV-seronegative. J is TRBJ2-7 and V is TRBV6-1; no definite D call. The CDR3 is CASSALYYEQYF. The CDR3 DNA is TGTGCCAGCAGTGCCTTATACTACGAGCAGTACTTC.